This T cell receptor (beta chain) originates from a study of T cell repertoires in cytomegalovirus infection. Looking at the study overall: Public TCR beta signatures marked donors with CMV infection and the matching HLA.

Overall study results and limits: Across the ex vivo response, the dominant clonotypes were HLA-C-restricted CMV-specific TCR beta clonotypes. Totalled public TCR beta family frequency picked out people who carried CMV plus the relevant HLA.

A single count supports this clonotype. Its cognate antigen is unknown. TCRdb reprocessed the reads via MiXCR and lists one record per CDR3 protein. The data show over 300,000 distinct CDR3 sequences, 15% to 20% seen once. The CDR3 loop spans 13 amino acids. V was cut by 3 bases and J by 5 bases, with 7 bases left in between. The chain combines TRBV12-3 or TRBV12-4 with TRBJ1-4, with D uncertain. What was sequenced was PBMCs. This receptor was identified in a human donor in good health (CMV status not recorded). Some clones in this sample may be carry-over from other donors' samples. CDR3 nucleotides: TGTGCCAGCAGTTTCCAAGGAAATGAAAAACTGTTTTTT. Translation: CASSFQGNEKLFF.